What follows are 14 T cell receptor beta chains derived from one specimen sequenced in a study of T-cell reconstitution after alpha-beta-depleted transplantation in children. Preparation of the TCRbeta library involved a method that used unique molecular identifiers. MiXCR was run by TCRdb on the PCR reads, yielding one entry per CDR3 protein. Here the sample spans about 540,000 distinct CDR3 sequences, about 16% being singletons. The input for sequencing was PBMCs from the stem cell graft donor, taken from the stem cell graft. Receptors were obtained from a human donor who donated a stem cell graft to a child with acute lymphoblastic leukemia.

This clonotype has a handful of counts. The chain employs TRBV19 and TRBJ1-3, with D hard to call. The V gene lost 7 bases and the J gene lost 0 bases, with 10 bases spanning the gap. The CDR3 contains 14 residues. From germline, CDR1 is LNHDA and CDR2 SQIVND (reference sequence). CDR3 region: CASMDRSSGNTIYF. The CDR3 DNA is TGTGCCAGTATGGACCGAAGCTCTGGAAACACCATATATTTT. The entire variable domain, with the rest obtained from reference TRBV19 and TRBJ1-3, is as follows: DGGITQSPKYLFRKEGQNVTLSCEQNLNHDAMYWYRQDPGQGLRLIYYSQIVNDFQKGDIAEGYSVSREKKESFPLTVTSAQKNPTAFYLCASMDRSSGNTIYFGEGSWLTVV.

This clonotype was counted a few times. The V and J genes are TRBV2 and TRBJ1-5; D may be TRBD1 (6 bases). In germline, CDR1 is SNHLY, CDR2 FYNNEI. V was pared by 4 bases and J by 7 bases, with 11 bases between. The CDR3 is 13 residues long. The DNA of the CDR3 is TGTGCCAGCAGTGTCAGGGGAGGGCAGCCCCAGCATTTT. It codes for CASSVRGGQPQHF.

The V call is TRBV10-3, the J call TRBJ2-1; 10 positions match TRBD2. The ends lost 6 bases at V and 8 bases at J; junction bases unmatched: 7. The CDR3 consists of 14 residues. Germline assignment: CDR1 ENHRY and CDR2 SYGVKD. The CDR3 spells CAIRAGGLGDEQFF. CDR3 in DNA: TGTGCCATCAGAGCGGGAGGGCTTGGGGATGAGCAGTTCTTC.

This clonotype was observed at least ten times. The V gene is TRBV6-5, the J gene TRBJ2-2; no clear D. In germline, CDR1 is MNHEY, CDR2 SVGAGI. Trimming removed 8 bases from V and 1 base from J, with 11 bases in between. The CDR3 sequence is 14 residues long. DNA of the CDR3: TGTGCCAGCCCGCCGGACGGGAACACCGGGGAGCTGTTTTTT. Protein: CASPPDGNTGELFF.

DNA for the CDR3: TGCGCCAGCAGCTACGGACAGGGCGTGAATTCACCCCTCCACTTT. Translating gives CASSYGQGVNSPLHF. The chain links TRBV5-1 to TRBJ1-6; 8 positions match TRBD1. CDR1 is SGHRS and CDR2 is YFSETQ in the germline V gene. The CDR3 is made up of 15 amino acids. The junction had 6 bases not matched to a gene; V was cut back by 3 bases and J by 7 bases.

V is TRBV19 and J is TRBJ2-5; D remains unclear. Germline V lookup: CDR1 LNHDA, CDR2 SQIVND (reference sequence). V shed 3 bases and J shed 3 bases, with 8 bases lying between them. There are 13 residues in the CDR3. CDR3 sequence (DNA): TGTGCCAGTAGTATCTACGCGAAAGAGACCCAGTACTTC. Translation: CASSIYAKETQYF.

This clonotype was detected only a few times. The chain recombines TRBV5-1 with TRBJ2-5, with 8 bases lining up with TRBD2. Per germline, CDR1 SGHRS and CDR2 YFSETQ. The length of the CDR3 is 15 residues. V trimming: 2 bases; J trimming: 2 bases; junction bases outside the gene matches: 5. The CDR3 nucleotides read TGCGCCAGCAGCTTCCCGGGAGGGAGGCAAGAGACCCAGTACTTC. This sequence encodes CASSFPGGRQETQYF.

Only a few counts were recorded for this clonotype. The chain carries TRBV5-1 and TRBJ2-1; D is tentatively TRBD1 or TRBD2 (5 bases each). Germline loops: CDR1 SGHRS, CDR2 YFSETQ. V was cut by 2 bases and J by 0 bases, with 9 bases left in between. CDR3 length equals 15 residues. The CDR3 coding sequence is TGCGCCAGCAGCTTCGGGGCGAGCTCCTACAATGAGCAGTTCTTC. Amino acid sequence: CASSFGASSYNEQFF.

The J gene is TRBJ2-1, the V gene TRBV19, with a possible D match to TRBD1 (6 bases). CDR3 size: 15 residues. CDR1 LNHDA and CDR2 SQIVND come from the germline V gene (reference sequence). Trimming removed 3 bases from V and 4 bases from J, with 13 bases in between. CDR3 residues: CASSISSGAYNEQFF. CDR3 sequence (DNA): TGTGCCAGTAGTATTAGCTCAGGGGCTTACAATGAGCAGTTCTTC.

This clonotype was seen ten or more times. The chain is built from TRBV5-6 and TRBJ2-7; 12 bases agree with TRBD2. The CDR3 sequence is 15 residues long. Looked up from germline, CDR1 is SGHDT and CDR2 is YYEEEE. Losses at the gene ends were 4 bases for V and 2 bases for J; bases not matched to a gene: 4. CDR3 amino acids: CASSRGLAGPYEQYF. In DNA, the CDR3 is TGTGCCAGCAGCCGGGGACTAGCGGGTCCCTACGAGCAGTACTTC.

This clonotype was detected ten times or more. The V and J genes are TRBV7-9 and TRBJ2-7; 10 positions match TRBD2. The CDR3 runs to 15 residues. The V segment lost 5 bases and the J segment 2 bases; nucleotides outside the gene matches: 6. Germline V CDR1 and CDR2: SEHNR, FQNEAQ (reference sequence). CDR3 residues: CASSPLAGVAYEQYF. CDR3 bases: TGTGCCAGCAGCCCCCTAGCGGGAGTAGCCTACGAGCAGTACTTC.

This clonotype has a single count. The rearrangement links TRBV19 to TRBJ2-3; 8 bases agree with TRBD2. The CDR3 contains 14 residues. CDR1 and CDR2 from the germline V gene are LNHDA and SQIVND (reference sequence). Trimming removed 7 bases from V and 0 bases from J; junction bases left unmatched: 3. The CDR3 region is CASTERGSTDTQYF. The CDR3 bases are TGTGCCAGTACGGAGCGGGGGAGCACAGATACGCAGTATTTT.

This chain joins TRBV6-1 and TRBJ2-1, with D possibly matching TRBD2 (7 bases). CDR3 length: 14 amino acids. The germline V gene has CDR1 MNHNS and CDR2 SASEGT. V lost 6 bases to trimming and J lost 2 bases, with 11 bases between them. CDR3 region: CASRGAGAYNEQFF. The CDR3 region has the DNA TGTGCCAGCAGGGGGGCGGGGGCCTACAATGAGCAGTTCTTC.

J is TRBJ1-4 and V is TRBV20-1; D is ambiguous. Germline assignment: CDR1 DFQATT and CDR2 SNEGSKA (reference sequence). The CDR3 is made up of 13 amino acids. The V gene lost 2 bases and the J gene lost 12 bases, with 16 bases spanning the gap. The CDR3 is CSARNFDYSELFF. The CDR3 bases are TGCAGTGCTAGAAACTTCGATTACAGTGAACTGTTTTTT.